The 8 T cell receptor beta chains in this list originate from one sample, sequenced in a study of beta chain features in type 1 diabetes. As every portion of the isolated RNA was reverse transcribed, the sequencing read expressed TCRB transcripts. Clones were sequenced by immunoSEQ multiplex PCR, and TCRdb holds only the in-frame ones, with some missing. The sample contains about 320,000 clones, around 15% of which appear only once. Sequencing was performed on central memory CD4+ T cells from blood. These TCRs come from a man aged 25-45 years in good health.

This clone was seen more than once but under ten times. V usage is TRBV6-5 and J usage is TRBJ2-7; 7 bases line up with TRBD1. V lost 6 bases to trimming and J lost 7 bases; unmatched junction nucleotides: 3. The CDR3 consists of 11 residues. The V gene's germline CDR1 is MNHEY and CDR2 SVGAGI. DNA for the CDR3: TGTGCCAGCAGCACAGGGGTTGAGCAGTACTTC. It specifies CASSTGVEQYF.

The chain recombines TRBV6-5 with TRBJ2-1, with 8 bases identical to TRBD2. The CDR3 has 15 amino acids. The germline V gene encodes CDR1 MNHEY and CDR2 SVGAGI. J gave up 8 bases and V 6 bases, and 12 bases lay outside the gene matches. The CDR3 sequence is CASRKGLAGWDEQFF. In DNA, the CDR3 is TGTGCCAGCAGGAAAGGACTAGCCGGGTGGGATGAGCAGTTCTTC.

This chain connects TRBV5-4 to TRBJ1-1; D ambiguous. Germline V gene sequence: CDR1 SGHNT, CDR2 YYREEE (reference sequence). V was shortened by 9 bases and J by 3 bases, with 15 bases between the two germline ends. The CDR3 covers 13 residues. The DNA of the CDR3 is TGTGCCATCCTAGGCGGGGAGTACACTGAAGCTTTCTTT. This translates into CAILGGEYTEAFF.

As for this clone: The junction departs from the called germline gene at one end, perhaps through a read error. Here the CDR3 reads CAISEEGSWPFF. CDR3 nucleotide sequence: TGTGCCATCAGTGAAGAGGGGTCGTGGCCTTTCTTT. This chain connects TRBV6-1 to TRBJ1-1; tentatively, D is TRBD1 (5 bases). CDR3 size: 12 residues. CDR1 is MNHNS, CDR2 SASEGT, per germline.

J is TRBJ2-1 and V is TRBV27; D tentatively fits TRBD1 or TRBD2 (5 bases each). CDR1 is MNHEY, CDR2 SMNVEV, per germline (reference sequence). Trimming removed 3 bases at V and 3 bases at J, with 9 bases between. This CDR3 region has 14 residues. The CDR3 loop reads CASSLQGDYNEQFF. In DNA form, the CDR3 reads TGTGCCAGCAGTTTGCAGGGAGACTACAATGAGCAGTTCTTC.

The V gene is TRBV7-9, the J gene TRBJ2-1, with D tentatively TRBD2 (5 bases). CDR3 length: 15 amino acids. The germline gives CDR1 SEHNR, CDR2 FQNEAQ (reference sequence). Trimming took 5 bases from V and 5 from J, leaving 16 bases between them. The CDR3 here is CASSHGGSVNNEQFF. As DNA, the CDR3 is TGTGCCAGCAGCCACGGTGGTAGCGTGAACAATGAGCAGTTCTTC.

The CDR3: CATSSGGVGEAFF. As DNA, the CDR3 is TGTGCCACCAGCAGTGGGGGGGTCGGAGAAGCTTTCTTT. This sequence joins TRBV15 and TRBJ1-1, with a weak D call TRBD1 (5 bases). The V end was cut by 3 bases, the J end by 8 bases, with 13 bases between. CDR1 is LNHNV, CDR2 YYDKDF, per germline (reference sequence). This CDR3 contains 13 residues.

This clone turned up a few times. This chain joins TRBV28 and TRBJ2-7; no clear D. Germline loops: CDR1 MDHEN, CDR2 SYDVKM. V dropped 6 bases and J dropped 3 bases, with 18 bases sitting between them. CDR3 size: 15 residues. CDR3 amino acids: CASSPQHAGNYEQYV. As DNA, the CDR3 is TGTGCCAGCAGCCCCCAACACGCAGGAAACTACGAGCAGTACGTC.